These 3 T cell receptor beta chains came from one sample sequenced in a study of blood T cell repertoires in COVID-19. Sequenced by immunoSEQ multiplex PCR; TCRdb stores in-frame clones only, minus some. The sample consists of about 190,000 clones, approximately 84% of them appearing once. Sample: PBMCs or T cells enriched from blood (not recorded which). The receptors stem from a woman in her thirties who had recovered from COVID-19.

The chain combines TRBV6-5 with TRBJ2-7; D is perhaps TRBD1 (5 bases). Germline assignment: CDR1 MNHEY and CDR2 SVGAGI. The ends were cut back, 2 bases at V and 6 bases at J, with 14 bases in the middle. The CDR3 runs 14 residues. The CDR3, as DNA: TGTGCCAGCAGTTACGACGGCAGGGAAAGCGAGCAGTACTTC. Translation: CASSYDGRESEQYF.

This chain links TRBV6-1 with TRBJ1-2, with TRBD1 as a possible D gene (5 bases). The V end was cut by 1 base, the J end by 2 bases, with 17 bases between. Germline CDR1 reads MNHNS; CDR2 reads SASEGT. The CDR3 spans 17 residues. The DNA for the CDR3 is TGTGCCAGCAGTGAAGTGGGGCAGGCCTACGGGAACTATGGCTACACCTTC. As protein: CASSEVGQAYGNYGYTF.

This clone was observed a handful of times. The chain uses TRBV11-1 and TRBJ2-1, with 7 nucleotides matching TRBD2. The CDR3 covers 14 residues. Germline values: CDR1 SGHAT, CDR2 FQDESV (reference sequence). The V and J ends lost 4 bases and 6 bases, in that order; junction bases with no gene match: 6. CDR3 region: CASSYTAGINEQFF. CDR3 sequence (DNA): TGTGCCAGCAGCTATACAGCGGGAATCAATGAGCAGTTCTTC.